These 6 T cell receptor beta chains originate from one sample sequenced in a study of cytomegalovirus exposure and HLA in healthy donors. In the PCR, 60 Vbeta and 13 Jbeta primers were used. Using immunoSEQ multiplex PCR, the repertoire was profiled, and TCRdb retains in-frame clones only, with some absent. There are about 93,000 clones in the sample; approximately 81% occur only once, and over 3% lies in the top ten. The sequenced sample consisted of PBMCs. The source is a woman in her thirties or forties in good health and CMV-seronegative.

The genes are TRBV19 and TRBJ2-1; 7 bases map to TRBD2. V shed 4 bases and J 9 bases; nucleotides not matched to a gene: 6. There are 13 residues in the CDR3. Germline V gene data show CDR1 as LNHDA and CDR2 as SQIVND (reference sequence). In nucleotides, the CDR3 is TGTGCCAGTAGTAGGGGCGGGAGTGGTGAGCAGTTCTTC. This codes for CASSRGGSGEQFF.

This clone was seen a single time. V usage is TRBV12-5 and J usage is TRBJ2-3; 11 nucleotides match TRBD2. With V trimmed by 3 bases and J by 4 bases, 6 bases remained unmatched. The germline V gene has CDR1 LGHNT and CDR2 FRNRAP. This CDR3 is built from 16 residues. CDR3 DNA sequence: TGTGCTAGTGGTTTCTGGCTAGCGGGAGGCTCAGATACGCAGTATTTT. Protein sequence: CASGFWLAGGSDTQYF. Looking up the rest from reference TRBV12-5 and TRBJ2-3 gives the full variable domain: DARVTQTPRHKVTEMGQEVTMRCQPILGHNTVFWYRQTMMQGLELLAYFRNRAPLDDSGMPKDRFSAEMPDATLATLKIQPSEPRDSAVYFCASGFWLAGGSDTQYFGPGTRLTVL.

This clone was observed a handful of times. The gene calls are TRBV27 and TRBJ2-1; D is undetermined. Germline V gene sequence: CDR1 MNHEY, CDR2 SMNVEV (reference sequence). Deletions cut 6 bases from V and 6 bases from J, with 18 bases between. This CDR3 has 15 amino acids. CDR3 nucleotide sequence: TGTGCCAGCAGATTGAAACCGACTGGCACCAATGAGCAGTTCTTC. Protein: CASRLKPTGTNEQFF.

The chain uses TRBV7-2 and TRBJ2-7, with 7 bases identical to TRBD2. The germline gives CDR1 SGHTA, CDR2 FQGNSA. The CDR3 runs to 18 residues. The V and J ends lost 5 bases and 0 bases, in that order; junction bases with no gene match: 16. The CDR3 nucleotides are TGTGCCAGCAGCCGGCCACTTACGCAGCGGGGCCTCTCCTACGAGCAGTACTTC. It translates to CASSRPLTQRGLSYEQYF.

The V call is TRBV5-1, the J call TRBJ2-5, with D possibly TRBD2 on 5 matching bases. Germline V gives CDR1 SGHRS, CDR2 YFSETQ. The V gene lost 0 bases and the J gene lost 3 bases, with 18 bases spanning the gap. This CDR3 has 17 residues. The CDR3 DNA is TGCGCCAGCAGCTTGGGTCGGGGAAGGGAAACGGAAGAGACCCAGTACTTC. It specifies CASSLGRGRETEETQYF. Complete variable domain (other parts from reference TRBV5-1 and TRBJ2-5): KAGVTQTPRYLIKTRGQQVTLSCSPISGHRSVSWYQQTPGQGLQFLFEYFSETQRNKGNFPGRFSGRQFSNSRSEMNVSTLELGDSALYLCASSLGRGRETEETQYFGPGTRLLVL.

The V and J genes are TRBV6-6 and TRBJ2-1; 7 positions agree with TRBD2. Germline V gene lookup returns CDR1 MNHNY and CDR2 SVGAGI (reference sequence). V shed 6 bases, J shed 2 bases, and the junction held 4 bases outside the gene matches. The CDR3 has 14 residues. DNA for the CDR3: TGTGCCAGCAGGTCCAGCGGGACCTACAATGAGCAGTTCTTC. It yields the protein CASRSSGTYNEQFF.